This T cell receptor (beta chain) was retrieved from a study of neurological immune-mediated disorders. TCRdb redid the calling of the 5' RACE reads with MiXCR, one entry per CDR3 protein. The top ten hold around a quarter of the sample, which has 30,000 to 35,000 distinct CDR3 sequences, over 3.5% seen once. This clonotype has at least ten counts. The sequenced sample was CD4+ T cells from blood. The TCR sequence derives from a middle-aged woman in good health.

The CDR3 sequence: CASSPGLSNSPLHF. The CDR3, as DNA: TGCGCCAGCAGCCCCGGGCTGAGTAATTCACCCCTCCACTTT. The J gene is TRBJ1-6, the V gene TRBV4-1; D remains unclear. CDR1 is MGHRA and CDR2 is YSYEKL in the germline V gene. Trimming took off 4 bases at V and 6 bases at J, with 10 bases between the two ends. The CDR3 runs to 14 residues.